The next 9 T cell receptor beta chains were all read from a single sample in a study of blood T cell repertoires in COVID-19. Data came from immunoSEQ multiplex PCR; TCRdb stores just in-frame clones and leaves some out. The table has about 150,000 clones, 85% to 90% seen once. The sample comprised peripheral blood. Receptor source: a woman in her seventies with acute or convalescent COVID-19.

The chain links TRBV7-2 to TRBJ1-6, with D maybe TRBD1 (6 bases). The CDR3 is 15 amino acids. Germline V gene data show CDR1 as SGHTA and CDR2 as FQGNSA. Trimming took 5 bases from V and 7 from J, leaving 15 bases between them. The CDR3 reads CASSLTGLQNSPLHF. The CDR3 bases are TGTGCCAGCAGCCTAACAGGGTTACAGAATTCACCCCTCCACTTT.

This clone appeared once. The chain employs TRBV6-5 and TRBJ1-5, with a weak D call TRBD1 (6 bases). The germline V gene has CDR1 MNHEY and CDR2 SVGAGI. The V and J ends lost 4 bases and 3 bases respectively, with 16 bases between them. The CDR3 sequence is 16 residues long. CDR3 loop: CASSSLPRTDNQPQHF. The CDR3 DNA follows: TGTGCCAGCAGTTCCCTCCCCCGGACAGACAATCAGCCCCAGCATTTT.

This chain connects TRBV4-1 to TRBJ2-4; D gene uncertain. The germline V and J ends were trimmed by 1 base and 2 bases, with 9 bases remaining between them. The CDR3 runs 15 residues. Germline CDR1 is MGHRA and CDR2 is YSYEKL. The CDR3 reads CASSQGLGPKNIQYF. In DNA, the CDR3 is TGCGCCAGCAGCCAAGGGTTGGGCCCCAAAAACATTCAGTACTTC.

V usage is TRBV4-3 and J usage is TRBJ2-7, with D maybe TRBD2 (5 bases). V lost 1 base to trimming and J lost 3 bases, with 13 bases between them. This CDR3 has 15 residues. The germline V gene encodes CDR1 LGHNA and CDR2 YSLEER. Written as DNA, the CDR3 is TGCGCCAGCAGCCAAGGAATCGCAGGACTCTACGAGCAGTACTTC. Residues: CASSQGIAGLYEQYF.

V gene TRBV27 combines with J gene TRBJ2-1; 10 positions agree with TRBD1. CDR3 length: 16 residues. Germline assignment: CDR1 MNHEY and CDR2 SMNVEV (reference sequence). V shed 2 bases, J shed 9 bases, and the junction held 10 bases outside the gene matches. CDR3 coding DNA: TGTGCCAGCAGTTTACTCCCGGGACAGGGGTTGGGTGAGCAGTTCTTC. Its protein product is CASSLLPGQGLGEQFF.

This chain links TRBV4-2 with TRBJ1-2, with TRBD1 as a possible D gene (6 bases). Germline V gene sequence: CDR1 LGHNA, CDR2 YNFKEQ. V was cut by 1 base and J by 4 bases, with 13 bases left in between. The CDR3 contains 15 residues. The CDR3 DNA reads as TGTGCCAGCAGCCAAGGCACGGGACAAGTCTATGGCTACACCTTC. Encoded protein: CASSQGTGQVYGYTF.

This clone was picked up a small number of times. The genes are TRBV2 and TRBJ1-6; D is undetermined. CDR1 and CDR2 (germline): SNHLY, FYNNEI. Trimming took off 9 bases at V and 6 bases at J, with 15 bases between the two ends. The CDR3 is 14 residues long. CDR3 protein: CASKTETLNSPLHF. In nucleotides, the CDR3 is TGTGCCAGTAAAACAGAAACCCTTAATTCACCCCTCCACTTT.

The CDR3 DNA is TGCGCCAGCAGTCAAATACAGGGAAACACTGAAGCTTTCTTT. As protein: CASSQIQGNTEAFF. This chain links TRBV4-1 with TRBJ1-1; D is possibly TRBD1 (6 bases). This CDR3 region has 14 residues. Germline V gene data show CDR1 as MGHRA and CDR2 as YSYEKL. Trimming took 6 bases from V and 2 from J, leaving 13 bases between them.

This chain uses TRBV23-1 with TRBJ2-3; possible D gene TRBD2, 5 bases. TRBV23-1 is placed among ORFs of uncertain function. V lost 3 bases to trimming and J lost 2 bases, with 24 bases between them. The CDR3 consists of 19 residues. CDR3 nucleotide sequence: TGCGCCAGCAGTCACCCCCCGGTGTTCCGGCTAGCCTACACAGATACGCAGTATTTT. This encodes CASSHPPVFRLAYTDTQYF.